This T cell receptor (beta chain) was documented in a study of OX40 agonist ivuxolimab in advanced cancers. About the research overall: Ivuxolimab, an antibody acting as an agonist of OX40 (CD134), was used to treat patients. Administration of intravenous ivuxolimab to patients occurred every 2 weeks at 0.01 to 10 mg/kg. Partial responses occurred in Three dose-escalation patients, one with hepatocellular carcinoma and two with cutaneous melanoma.

The germline V gene has CDR1 MDHEN and CDR2 SYDVKM. The ends were cut back, 3 bases at V and 2 bases at J, with 7 bases in the middle. This CDR3 contains 13 residues. Assay: immunoSEQ multiplex PCR; the TCRdb copy retains only in-frame clones and omits some. The sample yields almost 50,000 clones, around 86% seen once. Findings of the study overall: In CD8+ T cells, expanded clones were on average more numerous than in CD4+.

To note about this clone: Its antigen is unknown.

The sequence came from an adult with an advanced solid tumor such as melanoma, head and neck, liver or kidney cancer. The rearrangement joins TRBV28 to TRBJ1-2, with a possible D match to TRBD1 (6 bases). The source was CD4+ or CD8+ T cells sorted from blood, collected in a trial of the OX40 agonist ivuxolimab. The CDR3 protein is CASSLDRNYGYTF. In nucleotides, the CDR3 is TGTGCCAGCAGTTTGGACAGAAACTATGGCTACACCTTC.